A single sample gave rise to the 21 T cell receptor beta chains below, sequenced in a study of OX40 agonist ivuxolimab in advanced cancers. The table came from immunoSEQ multiplex PCR; TCRdb's copy has only in-frame clones and leaves some out. The sample yields 9,000 to 10,000 clones, roughly 71% seen once. The sequences come from CD4+ or CD8+ T cells sorted from blood, collected in a trial of the OX40 agonist ivuxolimab. These receptors originate from an adult with an advanced solid tumor such as melanoma, head and neck, liver or kidney cancer.

The CDR3, as DNA: TGTGCCAGCAGTCCCGGGACTAGCGTGGCCGAGCAGTACTTC. As protein: CASSPGTSVAEQYF. The chain couples TRBV28 to TRBJ2-7; TRBD2 matches 10 bases. The CDR3 length is 14 residues. Germline V gives CDR1 MDHEN, CDR2 SYDVKM. With 5 bases clipped from V and 6 bases from J, the junction kept 7 bases outside the gene matches.

The rearrangement links TRBV28 to TRBJ1-1; unclear D gene. Germline values: CDR1 MDHEN, CDR2 SYDVKM. The CDR3 has 12 amino acids. Trimming stripped 2 bases from V and 3 bases from J, with 4 bases between. CDR3 in amino acids: CASSLPDTEAFF. DNA of the CDR3: TGTGCCAGCAGTTTACCCGACACTGAAGCTTTCTTT.

This clone was detected a few times. CDR3: CASTSRTGADGYTF. The DNA for the CDR3 is TGTGCCAGCACCTCGCGGACAGGGGCCGATGGCTACACCTTC. The rearrangement joins TRBV7-9 to TRBJ1-2, with 9 bases identical to TRBD1. This CDR3 spans 14 amino acids. The germline V gene has CDR1 SEHNR and CDR2 FQNEAQ (reference sequence). Unmatched junction bases numbered 9, after V lost 7 bases and J lost 6 bases.

The chain combines TRBV5-3 with TRBJ1-1; possibly TRBD1 for D (5 bases). TRBV5-3 has ORF status, its function being uncertain. Trimming left V 6 bases short and J 2 bases short, with 14 bases between. This CDR3 region has 14 residues. The CDR3 coding sequence is TGTGCCAGAAATTTCGGGCAGGGAAACACTGAAGCTTTCTTT. Translation gives CARNFGQGNTEAFF.

In its sample, this clone was seen a few times. The chain recombines TRBV4-1 with TRBJ1-1; no clear D. The CDR3 is 13 amino acids. The V and J ends lost 0 bases and 1 base respectively, with 3 bases between them. CDR1 MGHRA and CDR2 YSYEKL come from the germline V gene. Here the CDR3 reads CASSQEPNTEAFF. As DNA, the CDR3 is TGCGCCAGCAGCCAAGAACCGAACACTGAAGCTTTCTTT.

This chain connects TRBV11-2 to TRBJ2-3; no clear D gene. The V end lost 4 bases, the J end lost 3 bases, and 5 bases lay between the germline ends. The CDR3 is made up of 12 amino acids. The germline gives CDR1 SGHAT, CDR2 FQNNGV. The CDR3 protein is CASSSLTDTQYF. The CDR3 coding sequence is TGTGCCAGCAGCTCATTGACAGATACGCAGTATTTT.

V and J are TRBV7-9 and TRBJ2-1, with D possibly TRBD2 on 7 matching bases. V was cut by 3 bases and J by 5 bases, with 14 bases left in between. The CDR3 covers 15 residues. Germline V lookup: CDR1 SEHNR, CDR2 FQNEAQ (reference sequence). The CDR3 loop reads CASSLLPGGHNEQFF. The CDR3 nucleotides are TGTGCCAGCAGCTTGTTGCCGGGGGGCCACAATGAGCAGTTCTTC.

V gene TRBV6-1 combines with J gene TRBJ1-2, with D maybe TRBD1 (6 bases). Trimming stripped 0 bases from V and 4 bases from J, with 9 bases between. Germline loops: CDR1 MNHNS, CDR2 SASEGT. This CDR3 contains 14 residues. In DNA form, the CDR3 reads TGTGCCAGCAGTGAAGCAGGGGGAGCCTATGGCTACACCTTC. Residues: CASSEAGGAYGYTF.

The chain carries TRBV19 and TRBJ1-5; 9 positions match TRBD1. The CDR3 extends over 17 amino acids. V lost 7 bases and J lost 8; bases outside the gene matches: 18. Germline CDR1 LNHDA, CDR2 SQIVND (reference sequence). CDR3 nucleotides: TGTGCCAGTAACAAACCGGGACAGGGATCCCCCGCCGAGCCCCAGCATTTT. As protein: CASNKPGQGSPAEPQHF.

The CDR3 region is CASSQGNNYGYTF. CDR3 nucleotides: TGCGCCAGCAGCCAAGGCAATAACTATGGCTACACCTTC. The gene calls are TRBV4-1 and TRBJ1-2; D is unclear. From germline, CDR1 is MGHRA and CDR2 YSYEKL. Trimming pared 1 base from V and 1 base from J, leaving 4 bases between. This CDR3 contains 13 residues.

V usage is TRBV11-2 and J usage is TRBJ1-5; TRBD1 might be the D (5 bases). CDR1 is SGHAT, CDR2 FQNNGV, per germline. The CDR3 contains 12 residues. V was cut by 3 bases and J by 5 bases, with 5 bases left in between. The CDR3 spells CASSLGDQPQHF. The CDR3 nucleotides are TGTGCCAGCAGCTTGGGGGATCAGCCCCAGCATTTT. The full variable domain, its missing parts supplied by reference TRBV11-2 and TRBJ1-5, is EAGVAQSPRYKIIEKRQSVAFWCNPISGHATLYWYQQILGQGPKLLIQFQNNGVVDDSQLPKDRFSAERLKGVDSTLKIQPAKLEDSAVYLCASSLGDQPQHFGDGTRLSIL.

The rearrangement joins TRBV15 to TRBJ2-2, with no clear D. CDR1 and CDR2 from the germline V gene are LNHNV and YYDKDF (reference sequence). Deletions cut 3 bases from V and 4 bases from J, with 3 bases between. The length of the CDR3 is 12 residues. The CDR3 bases are TGTGCCACCAGCAGCCCCACCGGGGAGCTGTTTTTT. It codes for CATSSPTGELFF.

The chain employs TRBV28 and TRBJ2-2; TRBD1 aligns across 10 bases. Germline CDR1 is MDHEN and CDR2 is SYDVKM. V was clipped by 5 bases and J by 7 bases; unmatched bases: 7. The CDR3 has 15 amino acids. CDR3 sequence: CASSVTGGLVGELFF. DNA for the CDR3: TGTGCCAGCAGTGTGACAGGGGGCCTTGTCGGGGAGCTGTTTTTT.

CDR3 protein: CASSDPGQGNQPQHF. In DNA form, the CDR3 reads TGCGCCAGCAGTGACCCAGGACAGGGCAATCAGCCCCAGCATTTT. The chain is built from TRBV10-2 and TRBJ1-5; TRBD1 matches 7 bases. V gave up 3 bases and J gave up 2 bases; unmatched junction bases: 4. The CDR3 length is 15 residues. Germline CDR1 is WSHSY and CDR2 is SAAADI.

This chain uses TRBV6-6 with TRBJ1-2, with D possibly matching TRBD1 (6 bases). Germline values: CDR1 MNHNY, CDR2 SVGAGI (reference sequence). This CDR3 is 14 amino acids long. V lost 5 bases and J lost 4, with 14 bases in between. DNA of the CDR3: TGTGCCAGCAGTCCTCGGGGGGCTGGCTATGGCTACACCTTC. Encoded protein: CASSPRGAGYGYTF.

This chain uses TRBV19 with TRBJ2-7; no definite D call. This CDR3 has 14 amino acids. The germline V and J ends were trimmed by 3 bases and 6 bases, with 15 bases remaining between them. Germline V CDR1 and CDR2: LNHDA, SQIVND (reference sequence). This chain's CDR3 is CASSIPNGPGEQYF. The CDR3 coding sequence is TGTGCCAGTAGTATCCCCAACGGGCCGGGCGAGCAGTACTTC.

CDR3 sequence: CASSLLLAEETQYF. In nucleotides, the CDR3 is TGTGCCAGCAGCTTATTGCTAGCGGAAGAGACCCAGTACTTC. The chain recombines TRBV7-9 with TRBJ2-5; 7 nucleotides line up with TRBD2. CDR3 length equals 14 residues. V lost 2 bases to trimming and J lost 3 bases; unmatched junction nucleotides: 3. Per germline, CDR1 SEHNR and CDR2 FQNEAQ (reference sequence).

This chain links TRBV15 with TRBJ2-4; 8 positions match TRBD1. This CDR3 region has 16 residues. After removal of 1 base from V and 3 bases from J, the junction contained 5 bases not matched to a gene. Germline loops: CDR1 LNHNV, CDR2 YYDKDF (reference sequence). This CDR3 is CATSRGTGFGKNIQYF. The CDR3 region has the DNA TGTGCCACCAGCAGAGGGACAGGGTTCGGCAAAAACATTCAGTACTTC.

V gene TRBV4-1 combines with J gene TRBJ1-2; no clear D. The CDR3 contains 14 residues. Germline-derived CDR1 and CDR2 are MGHRA and YSYEKL. V gave up 5 bases and J gave up 5 bases, with 15 bases separating them. The chain's CDR3 is CASSDGRELYGYTF. CDR3 DNA: TGCGCCAGCAGCGATGGAAGAGAATTGTATGGCTACACCTTC.

This clone was recorded a few times. The chain employs TRBV12-5 and TRBJ1-5; TRBD1 matches 8 bases. The CDR3 has 15 residues. From germline, CDR1 is LGHNT and CDR2 FRNRAP. The V gene end was trimmed by 4 bases and the J gene end by 4 bases; junction bases not matched to a gene: 6. The CDR3 sequence is CASGSLDRVNQPQHF. The CDR3 DNA is TGTGCTAGTGGTTCGCTGGACAGGGTGAATCAGCCCCAGCATTTT.

The J gene is TRBJ2-7, the V gene TRBV10-1; no clear D gene. The V end lost 1 base, the J end lost 6 bases, and 7 bases lay between the germline ends. Germline loops: CDR1 WNHNN, CDR2 SYGVQD (reference sequence). The CDR3 spans 12 residues. CDR3 in DNA: TGCGCCAGCAGTGAGTACAGATCCGAGCAGTACTTC. Translating it yields CASSEYRSEQYF.